What follows are 20 T cell receptor beta chains derived from one specimen sequenced in a study of blood T cells in healthy people across ages. Alongside a J-beta primer mix, a sample-barcoded 5' primer served in a second PCR lasting about 7 to 11 cycles. Each CDR3 protein is one row after TCRdb ran MiXCR on the 5' RACE reads. Among about 1.1 million distinct CDR3 sequences listed, more than 30% were seen once. Specimen: blood. These receptors came from a man aged 18 to 29 in good health.

This chain connects TRBV27 to TRBJ1-4; 9 nucleotides align to TRBD1. The V and J ends lost 10 bases and 8 bases, in that order; junction bases with no gene match: 14. The CDR3 is 15 residues long. From germline, CDR1 is MNHEY and CDR2 SMNVEV (reference sequence). In nucleotides, the CDR3 is TGTGCCACCGGCCGGGACAGGGTAGGGGGAGAAAAACTGTTTTTT. This sequence encodes CATGRDRVGGEKLFF.

This chain joins TRBV20-1 and TRBJ1-5; the match to TRBD1 covers 7 bases. Germline loops: CDR1 DFQATT, CDR2 SNEGSKA (reference sequence). This CDR3 spans 13 amino acids. The junction had 6 bases not matched to a gene; V was cut back by 5 bases and J by 5 bases. The CDR3 reads CSAGPDRDQPQHF. CDR3 bases: TGCAGTGCTGGACCCGACAGGGATCAGCCCCAGCATTTT.

This clonotype was counted ten times or more. The gene calls are TRBV12-3 or TRBV12-4 and TRBJ1-2; TRBD1 aligns across 7 bases. With 6 bases clipped from V and 4 bases from J, the junction kept 5 bases outside the gene matches. CDR3 length: 13 amino acids. CDR3 nucleotides: TGTGCCAGCAGCTTAACAGGGGTCTATGGCTACACCTTC. Residues: CASSLTGVYGYTF.

The chain links TRBV4-3 to TRBJ1-1, with D possibly TRBD1 on 5 matching bases. The germline V gene encodes CDR1 LGHNA and CDR2 YSLEER. CDR3 length: 17 residues. Trimming took 0 bases from V and 4 from J, leaving 18 bases between them. The CDR3 bases are TGCGCCAGCAGCCAAGACCGGGCCTATCCCGGGGGCACTGAAGCTTTCTTT. Amino acids: CASSQDRAYPGGTEAFF.

This clonotype was observed a few times. V usage is TRBV12-5 and J usage is TRBJ2-1, with TRBD1 identical over 9 bases. Per the germline V gene, CDR1 is LGHNT and CDR2 is FRNRAP. The CDR3 covers 19 residues. Trimming removed 3 bases from V and 9 bases from J; junction bases left unmatched: 21. DNA of the CDR3: TGTGCTAGTGGTTTTGCATTTTTCGGACAGGGGAAACTCTATGGTGAGCAGTTCTTC. The encoded protein is CASGFAFFGQGKLYGEQFF.

There are many counts of this clonotype. J is TRBJ1-2 and V is TRBV4-3; D is uncertain. Trimming removed 0 bases at V and 3 bases at J, with 8 bases between. Germline V gene lookup returns CDR1 LGHNA and CDR2 YSLEER. The CDR3 contains 14 residues. CDR3 sequence: CASSQDFGYYGYTF. CDR3 nucleotide sequence: TGCGCCAGCAGCCAAGATTTCGGGTACTATGGCTACACCTTC.

This clonotype was observed many times. V gene TRBV28 combines with J gene TRBJ1-2; no reliable D call. The germline V and J ends were trimmed by 6 bases and 0 bases, with 2 bases remaining between them. In germline, CDR1 is MDHEN, CDR2 SYDVKM. The CDR3 length is 11 residues. The CDR3 loop is CASRTNYGYTF. The CDR3 DNA sequence: TGTGCCAGCAGAACTAACTATGGCTACACCTTC.

The gene calls are TRBV20-1 and TRBJ1-2; perhaps TRBD1 as D (6 bases). Trimming shortened V by 1 base and J by 4 bases, and 13 bases separated the two germline ends. Germline CDR1 and CDR2: DFQATT and SNEGSKA (reference sequence). The CDR3 runs to 14 residues. DNA of the CDR3: TGCAGTGCTAGAGCCCCTAGGGGGGCCTATGGCTACACCTTC. Its protein is CSARAPRGAYGYTF.

The chain recombines TRBV21-1 with TRBJ2-7; TRBD1 is the table's D call and was not checked against the DNA. TRBV21-1 constitutes a pseudogene. The CDR3 is 13 residues long. CDR3 DNA sequence: TGTGCCAGCAGCAAACCCGGGAACGACGAGCAGTACTTC. This translates into CASSKPGNDEQYF.

The chain carries TRBV12-3 or TRBV12-4 and TRBJ1-1, with TRBD1 identical over 8 bases. V gave up 6 bases and J gave up 5 bases; unmatched junction bases: 8. There are 14 residues in the CDR3. In nucleotides, the CDR3 is TGTGCCAGCAGAGGGACAGGACGACGGACTGAAGCTTTCTTT. It translates to CASRGTGRRTEAFF.

This chain connects TRBV25-1 to TRBJ1-2; D may be TRBD1 (6 bases). V was cut by 6 bases and J by 0 bases, with 14 bases left in between. Germline CDR1 and CDR2: MGHDK and SYGVNS. The CDR3 sequence is 15 residues long. The CDR3: CASRDSGGANYGYTF. CDR3 in DNA: TGTGCCAGCAGGGACAGCGGGGGTGCTAACTATGGCTACACCTTC.

The V gene is TRBV11-3, the J gene TRBJ2-2; D remains ambiguous. Germline V gene lookup returns CDR1 SGHNT and CDR2 YENEEA. The CDR3 spans 16 residues. Trimming stripped 1 base from V and 1 base from J, with 10 bases between. In DNA form, the CDR3 reads TGTGCCAGCAGCTTAGGGCTTTCGGTGAACACCGGGGAGCTGTTTTTT. Amino acids: CASSLGLSVNTGELFF.

The chain has TRBV12-3 or TRBV12-4 and TRBJ1-5; 10 nucleotides align to TRBD1. V lost 6 bases to trimming and J lost 6 bases; unmatched junction nucleotides: 11. This CDR3 is 16 amino acids long. CDR3 bases: TGTGCCAGCAGCCTCTTAGGGACAGGGGTAAGTCAGCCCCAGCATTTT. Translating it yields CASSLLGTGVSQPQHF.

Of note for this clonotype: At one boundary the junction diverges from the germline segment, which might be a read error. This chain uses TRBV4-3 with TRBJ1-4; D may be TRBD1 (6 bases). CDR3 length equals 14 residues. The germline V gene encodes CDR1 LGHNA and CDR2 YSLEER. Written as DNA, the CDR3 is TGCGCCAGCAGCCAGTCAGGGGCAGATGAAAAACTGTTCTTT. Protein sequence: CASSQSGADEKLFF.

V usage is TRBV7-2 and J usage is TRBJ1-3; D is undetermined. The V end lost 4 bases, the J end lost 4 bases, and 14 bases lay between the germline ends. Germline loops: CDR1 SGHTA, CDR2 FQGNSA. The CDR3 totals 15 residues. DNA of the CDR3: TGTGCCAGCAGCTCGCAGACTACTGGAGGAAACACCATATATTTT. It codes for CASSSQTTGGNTIYF.

The rearrangement uses TRBV20-1 and TRBJ2-4; D gene uncertain. The V gene lost 2 bases and the J gene lost 1 base, with 12 bases spanning the gap. The germline V gene encodes CDR1 DFQATT and CDR2 SNEGSKA (reference sequence). This CDR3 has 15 residues. CDR3 in DNA: TGCAGTGCTAGATCGGCCGGATTCGCCAAAAACATTCAGTACTTC. Translation: CSARSAGFAKNIQYF.

This chain uses TRBV3-1 with TRBJ1-2, with D hard to call. The CDR3 runs 13 residues. Germline CDR1 LGHDT, CDR2 YNNKEL (reference sequence). The germline V and J ends were trimmed by 0 bases and 5 bases, with 7 bases remaining between them. CDR3 sequence reads: CASSQENGYGYTF. The CDR3 nucleotides read TGTGCCAGCAGCCAAGAGAACGGGTATGGCTACACCTTC.

The V gene is TRBV3-1, the J gene TRBJ1-2; D is unresolved. Germline assignment: CDR1 LGHDT and CDR2 YNNKEL (reference sequence). V was shortened by 0 bases and J by 4 bases, with 18 bases between the two germline ends. The CDR3 is 17 amino acids. This CDR3 is CASSQDLLRTAFYGYTF. The CDR3 bases are TGTGCCAGCAGCCAAGATCTCCTCCGGACGGCGTTCTATGGCTACACCTTC.

CDR3 nucleotides: TGTGCCAGCAGCGTAGAGGGCGGGTTCAATCAGCCCCAGCATTTT. This translates into CASSVEGGFNQPQHF. The chain employs TRBV9 and TRBJ1-5, with D unclear. Trimming stripped 0 bases from V and 3 bases from J, with 10 bases between. This CDR3 region has 15 residues. CDR1 SGDLS and CDR2 YYNGEE come from the germline V gene.

The chain employs TRBV7-2 and TRBJ2-3; D call uncertain. V lost 2 bases to trimming and J lost 7 bases, with 4 bases between them. The CDR3 runs 11 residues. The germline V gene encodes CDR1 SGHTA and CDR2 FQGNSA. As DNA, the CDR3 is TGTGCCAGCAGCTTACCGAATACGCAGTATTTT. Translating gives CASSLPNTQYF.